Each of the 25 T cell receptor beta chains below was sequenced from the same sample in a study of T cells in Graves' hyperthyroidism and ophthalmopathy (dated by TCRdb to 2018 to 2020). Library construction relied on multiplex PCR. The sequencing machine was an Illumina HiSeq 2000. The TCR beta CDR3 regions were amplified from the RNA transcripts. A first-round RT-PCR of the TCR CDR3 used the HTBI primer set with the Qiagen OneStep RT-PCR kit. The raw public data were reprocessed by TCRdb itself: fastp quality trimming at Q25, MiXCR clonotype calling, in-frame beta chains only. One record per CDR3 amino acid sequence lists the most common genes and DNA. The sample table lists approximately 560,000 distinct CDR3 sequences, roughly 50% of them with a count of one. The ten largest make up about 7.9% of the sample. The sequencing input was peripheral blood or thyroid tissue (not recorded which). The origin of the receptors is a woman aged 18-29 years with Graves' hyperthyroidism. Donor details come from another sample of the same person, matched by shared clones.

In this sample, this clonotype turned up a few times. The chain links TRBV6-6 to TRBJ2-7; D may correspond to TRBD1 or TRBD2 (5 bases each). CDR1 and CDR2 (germline): MNHNY, SVGAGI (reference sequence). V dropped 0 bases and J dropped 5 bases, with 11 bases sitting between them. The CDR3 has 14 amino acids. Here the CDR3 DNA reads TGTGCCAGCAGTTACTCCGGGACGGAGAACGAGCAGTACTTC. This translates into CASSYSGTENEQYF.

The chain is built from TRBV25-1 and TRBJ1-4; 8 positions match TRBD1. Germline V CDR1 and CDR2: MGHDK, SYGVNS. The junction had 5 bases not matched to a gene; V was cut back by 9 bases and J by 5 bases. The CDR3 is 13 amino acids. The CDR3 coding sequence is TGTGCCAGTTTGGGACAGGTCAATGAAAAACTGTTTTTT. Translated: CASLGQVNEKLFF.

The chain employs TRBV12-5 and TRBJ1-5; weak D call: TRBD1 (5 bases). With 0 bases removed from V and 2 bases from J, the gap between germline ends came to 14 bases. The germline gives CDR1 LGHNT, CDR2 FRNRAP. CDR3 length: 17 residues. CDR3 sequence reads: CASGLVLSGGGNQPQHF. CDR3 nucleotide sequence: TGTGCTAGTGGTTTGGTATTGTCCGGAGGGGGCAATCAGCCCCAGCATTTT.

This chain joins TRBV20-1 and TRBJ2-7, with 8 bases matching TRBD2. The CDR3 runs 18 residues. Germline trimming cut 0 bases from V and 2 bases from J; bases unmatched to any gene: 15. Germline CDR1 and CDR2: DFQATT and SNEGSKA (reference sequence). The CDR3 coding sequence is TGCAGTGCTAGAGATGTTGGCGGGAGGCATACGGGAACCTACGAGCAGTACTTC. As protein: CSARDVGGRHTGTYEQYF.

This clonotype came up many times. The chain links TRBV7-9 to TRBJ2-5; D remains ambiguous. The CDR3 loop spans 13 amino acids. The V end lost 4 bases, the J end lost 2 bases, and 8 bases lay between the germline ends. The V gene's germline CDR1 is SEHNR and CDR2 FQNEAQ (reference sequence). The DNA of the CDR3 is TGTGCCAGCAGCTGGACCGTACAAGAGACCCAGTACTTC. Protein: CASSWTVQETQYF.

This clonotype has just a few counts. J is TRBJ1-2 and V is TRBV29-1, with 7 bases identical to TRBD1. The CDR3 has 13 residues. CDR1 and CDR2 (germline): SQVTM, ANQGSEA. CDR3 sequence reads: CSAAIRDSYGYTF. CDR3 DNA sequence: TGCAGTGCTGCAATCCGGGACAGCTATGGCTACACCTTC.

V usage is TRBV20-1 and J usage is TRBJ2-7; TRBD2 agrees at 11 bases. V was clipped by 0 bases and J by 7 bases; unmatched bases: 8. This CDR3 contains 15 residues. Germline V gene sequence: CDR1 DFQATT, CDR2 SNEGSKA (reference sequence). The CDR3 reads CSARDVTSGKGEQYF. CDR3 in DNA: TGCAGTGCTAGAGATGTGACTAGCGGGAAAGGGGAGCAGTACTTC.

Many counts were recorded for this clonotype. The chain has TRBV12-3 or TRBV12-4 and TRBJ2-5; TRBD1 is a possible D gene (5 bases). V lost 6 bases and J 5 bases, leaving 13 bases between the germline ends. This CDR3 spans 13 amino acids. The CDR3 DNA is TGTGCCAGCAGCCGTTATGGGGCCGAGACCCAGTACTTC. This codes for CASSRYGAETQYF.

The J gene is TRBJ1-5, the V gene TRBV12-3 or TRBV12-4; D uncertain. The CDR3 spans 14 residues. Trimming removed 3 bases from V and 3 bases from J, with 9 bases in between. The CDR3 DNA follows: TGTGCCAGCAGTTTTGAGGGTTTCAATCAGCCCCAGCATTTT. It is translated as CASSFEGFNQPQHF.

This chain joins TRBV10-3 and TRBJ2-5; D uncertain. Trimming shortened V by 10 bases and J by 5 bases, and 20 bases separated the two germline ends. CDR1 and CDR2 (germline): ENHRY, SYGVKD. This CDR3 spans 14 amino acids. The chain's CDR3 is CASTPEVSRETQYF. As DNA, the CDR3 is TGTGCCAGCACACCCGAGGTATCTAGGGAGACCCAGTACTTC.

Points on this clonotype: Germline is not matched at one junction end, which may reflect a read error. The rearrangement links TRBV7-2 to TRBJ2-7; possibly TRBD2 for D (5 bases). The germline V gene has CDR1 SGHTA and CDR2 FQGNSA. The CDR3 is 14 residues long. The CDR3 nucleotides read TGCGCCAGCAGCCAAGGCCGTGGAGGTTACGAGCAGTACTTC. Translation gives CASSQGRGGYEQYF.

V usage is TRBV7-9 and J usage is TRBJ1-6, with TRBD1 matching 8 bases. The CDR3 contains 14 residues. V trimming: 4 bases; J trimming: 7 bases; junction bases outside the gene matches: 3. Germline values: CDR1 SEHNR, CDR2 FQNEAQ (reference sequence). The CDR3 nucleotides read TGTGCCAGCAGCTGGACAGGGAGGAATTCACCCCTCCACTTT. The encoded protein is CASSWTGRNSPLHF. The full variable domain, with the rest looked up from reference TRBV7-9 and TRBJ1-6, is DTGVSQNPRHKITKRGQNVTFRCDPISEHNRLYWYRQTLGQGPEFLTYFQNEAQLEKSRLLSDRFSAERPKGSFSTLEIQRTEQGDSAMYLCASSWTGRNSPLHFGNGTRLTVT.

The chain has TRBV4-2 and TRBJ2-7; D not resolved. Germline V gene sequence: CDR1 LGHNA, CDR2 YNFKEQ. The CDR3 extends over 15 amino acids. The germline V and J ends were trimmed by 4 bases and 1 base, with 14 bases remaining between them. The CDR3 here is CASSRAGGLSYEQYF. The CDR3 DNA sequence: TGTGCCAGCAGCCGGGCAGGTGGTTTGTCCTACGAGCAGTACTTC.

This clonotype was seen many times. The gene calls are TRBV10-3 and TRBJ2-7, with 8 bases lining up with TRBD2. Trimming cost V 0 bases and J 6 bases; bases outside gene matches: 4. This CDR3 has 14 residues. CDR1 and CDR2 from the germline V gene are ENHRY and SYGVKD. CDR3 nucleotides: TGTGCCATCAGTGAGTCAAGCGGGAGTGGCGAGCAGTACTTC. This encodes CAISESSGSGEQYF.

The gene calls are TRBV10-2 and TRBJ1-5; TRBD1 matches at 8 bases. The length of the CDR3 is 14 residues. CDR1 is WSHSY and CDR2 is SAAADI in the germline V gene. V was clipped by 9 bases and J by 5 bases; unmatched bases: 9. The CDR3 protein is CASTQDRVDQPQHF. CDR3 nucleotide sequence: TGCGCCAGTACCCAGGACAGGGTCGATCAGCCCCAGCATTTT.

In regard to this clonotype: One junction end disagrees with the germline gene, perhaps due to a read error. The rearrangement links TRBV7-3 to TRBJ2-7; possible D gene TRBD2, 6 bases. CDR1 and CDR2 (germline): SGHTA, FQGTGA. This CDR3 spans 15 amino acids. As DNA, the CDR3 is TGTGCCAGCAACTTAGAGCGCGGGAAGGCCTACGAGCAGTACTTC. This encodes CASNLERGKAYEQYF.

This clonotype was counted many times. The chain has TRBV2 and TRBJ2-7, with 7 bases lining up with TRBD2. Germline CDR1 and CDR2: SNHLY and FYNNEI. V lost 2 bases and J lost 2; bases outside the gene matches: 9. The CDR3 sequence is 16 residues long. CDR3 sequence: CASSEPFGRRPYEQYF. The CDR3 DNA is TGTGCCAGCAGTGAACCCTTCGGGAGGAGACCCTACGAGCAGTACTTC.

CDR3 in amino acids: CATSRGAQPQHF. CDR3 nucleotide sequence: TGTGCCACCTCAAGGGGGGCTCAGCCCCAGCATTTT. V usage is TRBV6-1 and J usage is TRBJ1-5; D is perhaps TRBD1 (6 bases). V shed 10 bases and J shed 6 bases, with 13 bases lying between them. Germline CDR1 is MNHNS and CDR2 is SASEGT. The CDR3 totals 12 residues.

The chain carries TRBV19 and TRBJ2-2; TRBD1 might be the D (5 bases). This CDR3 contains 15 residues. CDR1 is LNHDA, CDR2 SQIVND, per germline (reference sequence). With 3 bases removed from V and 4 bases from J, the gap between germline ends came to 12 bases. DNA for the CDR3: TGTGCCAGTAGTATTTCCTCAGGGTTCACCGGGGAGCTGTTTTTT. Translating gives CASSISSGFTGELFF. Filled out from reference TRBV19 and TRBJ2-2, the complete variable domain reads DGGITQSPKYLFRKEGQNVTLSCEQNLNHDAMYWYRQDPGQGLRLIYYSQIVNDFQKGDIAEGYSVSREKKESFPLTVTSAQKNPTAFYLCASSISSGFTGELFFGEGSRLTVL.

V is TRBV15 and J is TRBJ1-4; D unclear. The length of the CDR3 is 16 residues. Between the trimmed V and J ends, which lost 1 base and 3 bases, there was a span of 12 bases. CDR1 is LNHNV and CDR2 is YYDKDF in the germline V gene (reference sequence). CDR3 nucleotides: TGTGCCACCAGCAGAGTAGTAGGAACCTCTAATGAAAAACTGTTTTTT. It yields the protein CATSRVVGTSNEKLFF.

The CDR3 DNA reads TGCAGCGTTGACGGGCTAGCGGACTATGGCTACACCTTC. Encoded protein: CSVDGLADYGYTF. The chain joins TRBV29-1 to TRBJ1-2; D unclear. The CDR3 sequence is 13 residues long. V was cut by 3 bases and J by 3 bases, with 11 bases left in between. Looked up from germline, CDR1 is SQVTM and CDR2 is ANQGSEA.

This clonotype was seen many times. The chain links TRBV6-5 to TRBJ2-7; D might be TRBD2 (6 bases). The CDR3 length is 12 residues. Trimming cost V 4 bases and J 3 bases, with 7 bases left between them. Germline V gene data show CDR1 as MNHEY and CDR2 as SVGAGI. This chain's CDR3 is CASSSGVYEQYF. The CDR3 bases are TGTGCCAGCAGTTCGGGGGTCTACGAGCAGTACTTC.

This clonotype came up many times. The rearrangement joins TRBV20-1 to TRBJ1-5; D gene unclear. The CDR3 length is 12 residues. CDR1 and CDR2 from the germline V gene are DFQATT and SNEGSKA (reference sequence). Trimming left V 4 bases short and J 5 bases short, with 9 bases between. The CDR3 sequence: CSATTDYQPQHF. CDR3 coding DNA: TGCAGTGCTACGACGGACTATCAGCCCCAGCATTTT.

The chain couples TRBV15 to TRBJ2-7; 7 positions agree with TRBD2. The end of the DNA is better explained by TRBJ2-1, so the J call may be wrong. The CDR3 length is 15 residues. Germline-derived CDR1 and CDR2 are LNHNV and YYDKDF (reference sequence). CDR3 loop: CATSRDGGSYNEQFF. CDR3 coding DNA: TGTGCCACCAGCAGAGACGGCGGGAGCTACAATGAGCAGTTCTTC.

The gene calls are TRBV24-1 and TRBJ1-2; 7 bases map to TRBD1. This CDR3 contains 15 residues. V trimming: 3 bases; J trimming: 3 bases; junction bases outside the gene matches: 6. CDR1 is KGHDR and CDR2 is SFDVKD in the germline V gene. The CDR3 loop reads CATSDTGVTHYGYTF. The CDR3 DNA reads TGTGCCACCAGTGATACAGGGGTTACCCACTATGGCTACACCTTC.